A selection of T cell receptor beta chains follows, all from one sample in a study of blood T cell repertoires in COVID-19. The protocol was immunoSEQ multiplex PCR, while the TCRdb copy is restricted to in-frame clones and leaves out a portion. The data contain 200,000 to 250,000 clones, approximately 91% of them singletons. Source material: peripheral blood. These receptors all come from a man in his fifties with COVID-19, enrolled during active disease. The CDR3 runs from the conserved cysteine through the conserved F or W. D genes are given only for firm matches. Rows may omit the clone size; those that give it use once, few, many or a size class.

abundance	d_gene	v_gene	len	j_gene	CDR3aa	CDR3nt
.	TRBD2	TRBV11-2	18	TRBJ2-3	CASSLTPRLAGRTDTQYF	TGTGCCAGCAGCTTAACGCCCCGACTAGCGGGCCGCACAGATACGCAGTATTTT
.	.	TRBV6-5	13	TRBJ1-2	CAVRGHINYGYTF	TGTGCCGTCCGGGGACACATTAACTATGGCTACACCTTC
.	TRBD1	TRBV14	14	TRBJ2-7	CASSQVPGGYEQYF	TGTGCCAGCAGCCAAGTGCCAGGGGGCTACGAGCAGTACTTC
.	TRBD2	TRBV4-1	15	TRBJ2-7	CASSQQTSGPYEQYF	TGCGCCAGCAGCCAACAGACTAGCGGTCCCTACGAGCAGTACTTC
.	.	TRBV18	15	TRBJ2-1	CASSPRRSEYNEQFF	TGTGCCAGCTCACCAAGACGCAGCGAGTACAATGAGCAGTTCTTC
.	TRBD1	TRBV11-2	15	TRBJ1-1	CASSSTGGALTEAFF	TGTGCCAGCAGCTCGACAGGGGGCGCGTTGACTGAAGCTTTCTTT
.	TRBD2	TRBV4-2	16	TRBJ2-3	CASSQVRSGSFDTQYF	TGTGCCAGCAGCCAAGTACGTAGCGGGAGTTTTGATACGCAGTATTTT
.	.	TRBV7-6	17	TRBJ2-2	CASSADSPISLSGELFF	TGTGCCAGCAGCGCTGACTCCCCCATATCGCTGTCCGGGGAGCTGTTTTTT
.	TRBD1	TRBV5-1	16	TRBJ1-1	CARSGGQGGPGAEAFF	TGCGCCCGCAGCGGAGGACAGGGGGGGCCCGGGGCTGAAGCTTTCTTT
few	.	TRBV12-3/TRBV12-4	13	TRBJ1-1	CASSLSGNTEAFF	TGTGCCAGCAGTTTATCGGGTAACACTGAAGCTTTCTTT
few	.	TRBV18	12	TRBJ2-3	CASSGTTDTQYF	TGTGCCAGCTCAGGCACCACAGATACGCAGTATTTT
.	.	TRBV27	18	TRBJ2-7	CASSLPGEVKVRSYEQYF	TGTGCCAGCAGTTTACCCGGGGAGGTCAAGGTCAGGTCCTACGAGCAGTACTTC